Each of the 16 T cell receptor beta chains below was sequenced from the same sample in a study of T cell changes during pregnancy in multiple sclerosis (dated by TCRdb to the late 2010s). Receptors were amplified or captured by the immunoSEQ multiplex PCR assay. TCRdb took over this immuneACCESS table, retaining in-frame rearrangements with V and J assigned. Such tables are incomplete; in checked studies, under half of the missing clones stem from an unresolved V gene, and the remainder is unexplained. The sample yields about 42,000 clones; 96% were counted once. The ten largest make up roughly 0.9% of the sample. Sequencing was performed on peripheral blood, taken in the second trimester of pregnancy. The receptors here all came from a female donor with multiple sclerosis, enrolled in a pregnancy study.

V is TRBV27 and J is TRBJ2-7, with 7 bases matching TRBD1. Germline CDR1 and CDR2: MNHEY and SMNVEV (reference sequence). This CDR3 region has 14 residues. The V gene end was trimmed by 6 bases and the J gene end by 6 bases; junction bases not matched to a gene: 11. CDR3 loop: CASSLQGTYTEQYF. The CDR3 nucleotides are TGTGCCAGCAGCCTACAGGGGACCTATACCGAGCAGTACTTC.

V usage is TRBV4-1 and J usage is TRBJ1-2; TRBD1 matches 8 bases. V lost 2 bases and J lost 4; bases outside the gene matches: 9. Germline-derived CDR1 and CDR2 are MGHRA and YSYEKL. The CDR3 length is 16 residues. The CDR3 loop is CASSQTLGQGGYGYTF. The CDR3 coding sequence is TGCGCCAGCAGCCAAACACTTGGACAGGGCGGCTATGGCTACACCTTC.

The chain recombines TRBV7-9 with TRBJ2-5; D is possibly TRBD2 (5 bases). Germline loops: CDR1 SEHNR, CDR2 FQNEAQ (reference sequence). The V end was cut by 5 bases, the J end by 5 bases, with 15 bases between. CDR3 length: 14 residues. The CDR3: CASSHSRRGETQYF. In nucleotides, the CDR3 is TGTGCCAGCAGCCACTCTCGGCGAGGGGAGACCCAGTACTTC. The full variable domain, rest sourced from reference TRBV7-9 and TRBJ2-5, is DTGVSQNPRHKITKRGQNVTFRCDPISEHNRLYWYRQTLGQGPEFLTYFQNEAQLEKSRLLSDRFSAERPKGSFSTLEIQRTEQGDSAMYLCASSHSRRGETQYFGPGTRLLVL.

This chain joins TRBV4-1 and TRBJ1-5, with TRBD1 identical over 8 bases. From germline, CDR1 is MGHRA and CDR2 YSYEKL. The V segment lost 1 base and the J segment 3 bases; nucleotides outside the gene matches: 11. This CDR3 has 18 residues. CDR3 coding DNA: TGCGCCAGCAGCCAAGGAGACAGGGGCCGGAGTTTCAATCAGCCCCAGCATTTT. Amino acids: CASSQGDRGRSFNQPQHF.

The sample holds one count of this clone. The chain combines TRBV5-4 with TRBJ2-1, with 12 bases fitting TRBD2. The ends lost 3 bases at V and 5 bases at J; junction bases unmatched: 3. This CDR3 comprises 15 residues. CDR1 is SGHNT and CDR2 is YYREEE in the germline V gene (reference sequence). CDR3 in amino acids: CASSSLAGGHNEQFF. The CDR3 DNA reads as TGTGCCAGCAGCTCACTAGCGGGGGGCCACAATGAGCAGTTCTTC.

The chain recombines TRBV19 with TRBJ2-1; 7 nucleotides match TRBD2. Germline values: CDR1 LNHDA, CDR2 SQIVND (reference sequence). The CDR3 spans 16 residues. The trim removed 4 bases at V and 2 bases at J, leaving 8 bases unmatched. In DNA form, the CDR3 reads TGTGCCAGTAGTAGTGGTCGGAGCGGGGCCTACAATGAGCAGTTCTTC. Amino acids: CASSSGRSGAYNEQFF.

The rearrangement links TRBV6-4 to TRBJ1-2; possible D gene TRBD1, 5 bases. The CDR3 loop spans 13 amino acids. CDR1 MRHNA and CDR2 SNTAGT come from the germline V gene. V was shortened by 2 bases and J by 4 bases, with 8 bases between the two germline ends. CDR3 nucleotides: TGTGCCAGCAGTGACAGTCAGGGCTATGGCTACACCTTC. It yields the protein CASSDSQGYGYTF.

This sequence joins TRBV5-1 and TRBJ2-7, with D hard to call. The CDR3 runs to 11 residues. Germline assignment: CDR1 SGHRS and CDR2 YFSETQ. Trimming took off 3 bases at V and 6 bases at J, with 7 bases between the two ends. This CDR3 is CASSSSGEQYF. The DNA for the CDR3 is TGCGCCAGCAGCTCATCCGGCGAGCAGTACTTC.

The rearrangement joins TRBV6-4 to TRBJ2-3; 8 bases fit TRBD2. The trim removed 5 bases at V and 3 bases at J, leaving 7 bases unmatched. Germline CDR1 MRHNA, CDR2 SNTAGT. The CDR3 loop spans 15 amino acids. The CDR3, as DNA: TGTGCCAGCAGTATTTCGCGGGAGGCAACAGATACGCAGTATTTT. Translated: CASSISREATDTQYF.

This clone was seen just once. This sequence joins TRBV4-3 and TRBJ2-5, with 10 positions matching TRBD2. Germline V lookup: CDR1 LGHNA, CDR2 YSLEER. CDR3 length: 16 residues. V shed 0 bases, J shed 1 base, and the junction held 2 bases outside the gene matches. DNA for the CDR3: TGCGCCAGCAGCCAAGAATCTAGCGGGAGCCAAGAGACCCAGTACTTC. It translates to CASSQESSGSQETQYF.

This clone was found once. The rearrangement uses TRBV19 and TRBJ2-1, with 10 bases lining up with TRBD2. The CDR3 runs to 15 residues. V trimming: 4 bases; J trimming: 8 bases; junction bases outside the gene matches: 8. Germline assignment: CDR1 LNHDA and CDR2 SQIVND (reference sequence). CDR3 region: CASSRGLALGDEQFF. CDR3 DNA sequence: TGTGCCAGTAGTAGGGGACTAGCGCTCGGGGATGAGCAGTTCTTC.

V usage is TRBV28 and J usage is TRBJ2-1; 8 bases fit TRBD2. The germline V gene encodes CDR1 MDHEN and CDR2 SYDVKM. The CDR3 length is 17 residues. The trim removed 6 bases at V and 7 bases at J, leaving 17 bases unmatched. The CDR3 bases are TGTGCCAGCAGACCACTAGCGGTGCGAGGGCGTGCGAATGAGCAGTTCTTC. Encoded protein: CASRPLAVRGRANEQFF.

This chain connects TRBV6-4 to TRBJ2-3, with D perhaps TRBD2 (6 bases). The CDR3 has 15 residues. Germline lookup yields CDR1 MRHNA and CDR2 SNTAGT. The germline V and J ends were trimmed by 4 bases and 3 bases, with 14 bases remaining between them. In DNA form, the CDR3 reads TGTGCCAGCAGTGTGGGACTGGGGCCAACAGATACGCAGTATTTT. Amino acid sequence: CASSVGLGPTDTQYF.

This chain joins TRBV25-1 and TRBJ2-3; 9 bases line up with TRBD1. Germline V gene sequence: CDR1 MGHDK, CDR2 SYGVNS. The V and J ends lost 6 bases and 2 bases, in that order; junction bases with no gene match: 6. The CDR3 length is 15 residues. The CDR3, as DNA: TGTGCCAGCAGCCCGGGACAGGGACTCACAGATACGCAGTATTTT. Translation gives CASSPGQGLTDTQYF.

This rearrangement joins TRBV6-8 to TRBJ2-5; D possibly corresponds to TRBD2 (6 bases). Trimming took 6 bases from V and 3 from J, leaving 17 bases between them. This CDR3 is built from 15 residues. Germline CDR1 and CDR2: MNHGY and SAAAGT. DNA for the CDR3: TGTGCCAGCAGCCCGCGGGGTGGCAATGAAGAGACCCAGTACTTC. It is translated as CASSPRGGNEETQYF.

The chain links TRBV30 to TRBJ2-1; the match to TRBD2 covers 10 bases. V lost 4 bases, J lost 9 bases, and 9 bases stayed unmatched. Germline V lookup: CDR1 GTSNPN, CDR2 SVGIG (reference sequence). The CDR3 is 14 residues long. CDR3 region: CAWNRAGGPSEQFF. DNA for the CDR3: TGTGCCTGGAATCGAGCGGGAGGGCCAAGTGAGCAGTTCTTC.